The 8 T cell receptor beta chains reported below all come from one sample, sequenced in a study of tumor-infiltrating lymphocytes in primary liver carcinoma. Starting material of 500 to 600 ng total RNA yielded TCR beta cDNA via a constant-region primer. For TCR beta, libraries were produced by three nested multiplex PCR rounds using slightly modified ARM-PCR. TRBV1-TRBV30 forward primers paired with a C-beta reverse primer drove the first two PCR rounds, about 11 cycles each. From the multiplex PCR reads, TCRdb called clonotypes with MiXCR, one entry per CDR3 protein. The top ten hold roughly a fifth of the sample, which has under 85,000 distinct CDR3 sequences, about three quarters seen once. Co-extraction of RNA and DNA was performed on about 20-33 mg of unsorted bulk tissue. Sequenced material: liver tumor tissue from sampling region 1. Subset: tumor region T1, superior pole. These receptors were collected from a man aged 35 to 55 with primary liver carcinoma and hepatitis B virus infection.

With respect to this clonotype: The junction and the germline gene differ at one end; a read error may be behind it. The chain links TRBV10-1 to TRBJ2-3; TRBD2 matches at 8 bases. CDR1 and CDR2 from the germline V gene are WNHNN and SYGVQD (reference sequence). This CDR3 is built from 15 residues. The CDR3 sequence is CANSVAGLHTDTQYF. In DNA, the CDR3 is TGCGCCAACAGTGTAGCGGGACTCCACACAGATACGCAGTATTTT.

On this clonotype itself: A read error may account for a junction end that differs from germline. The V gene is TRBV7-3, the J gene TRBJ2-3, with 7 bases that match TRBD2. Germline lookup yields CDR1 SGHTA and CDR2 FQGTGA. The CDR3 has 12 amino acids. The CDR3: CVSGLAADTQYF. The CDR3 region has the DNA TGTGTCAGCGGCCTAGCGGCCGACACGCAGTATTTT.

This clonotype was picked up many times. J is TRBJ1-5 and V is TRBV28; no firm D call. This CDR3 spans 14 amino acids. CDR1 is MDHEN, CDR2 SYDVKM, per germline. Trimming took off 5 bases at V and 4 bases at J, with 12 bases between the two ends. Written as DNA, the CDR3 is TGTGCCAGCAGTCCACCGGGCGGTAATCAGCCCCAGCATTTT. It is translated as CASSPPGGNQPQHF.

This clonotype was detected only once. One base away lies a much larger clone, so this may be a sequencing read error. The conserved final phenylalanine or tryptophan is absent from the CDR3, which likely points to a read error. Because the CDR3's place on the DNA is in doubt, the DNA is left out and the CDR3 is given as listed by TCRdb. The rearrangement uses TRBV21-1 and TRBJ2-5. TRBV21-1 is described as a pseudogene. The CDR3 totals 13 residues, both ends included. CDR3 residues: CASSKPRSQTQYL.

Comments on this clonotype: This may come from a read error, since a much larger clone is one base off. The chain uses TRBV7-9 and TRBJ1-4, with TRBD1 matching 7 bases. V shed 1 base, J shed 7 bases, and the junction held 3 bases outside the gene matches. CDR3 length equals 14 residues. Germline V lookup: CDR1 SEHNR, CDR2 FQNEAQ (reference sequence). The CDR3 region is CASSLGAGGEKLFF. The CDR3 nucleotides read TGTGCCAGCAGCTTAGGGGCAGGGGGTGAAAAACTGTTTTTT.

The sample holds one count of this clonotype. J is TRBJ2-1 and V is TRBV27, with D tentatively TRBD2 (5 bases). CDR1 and CDR2 from the germline V gene are MNHEY and SMNVEV (reference sequence). V gave up 5 bases and J gave up 5 bases, with 16 bases separating them. The CDR3 runs 15 residues. The CDR3 DNA reads TGTGCCAGCAGTCCGGCCGGGAACACCCACAATGAGCAGTTCTTC. It yields the protein CASSPAGNTHNEQFF.

This clonotype was detected ten times or more. V is TRBV29-1 and J is TRBJ2-2; no definite D call. Per the germline V gene, CDR1 is SQVTM and CDR2 is ANQGSEA. The CDR3 covers 11 residues. V lost 6 bases and J 1 base, leaving 3 bases between the germline ends. CDR3 protein: CSVQNTGELFF. The CDR3, as DNA: TGCAGCGTCCAGAACACCGGGGAGCTGTTTTTT.

The chain recombines TRBV30 with TRBJ2-5; D may correspond to TRBD1 or TRBD2 (5 bases each). The V gene's germline CDR1 is GTSNPN and CDR2 SVGIG (reference sequence). The CDR3 is 15 residues long. CDR3 sequence: CACPTLGEPGETQYF. In DNA, the CDR3 is TGTGCATGCCCAACCTTGGGGGAACCTGGGGAGACCCAGTACTTC.